The 15 T cell receptor beta chains reported below all come from one sample, sequenced in a study of CD8+CD57+ T cells in acquired aplastic anemia. The authors sequenced patients whose flow cytometry had shown CD8+CD57+ cell expansion. Profiling that covered TCR beta VDJ and CDR3 relied on genomic DNA as its template. Each CDR3 protein is one row after TCRdb ran MiXCR on the reads. The table has about 150,000 distinct CDR3 sequences, about 48% seen once. The sequenced sample was sorted CD4+, CD8+, or CD8+CD57+ T cells (not recorded which) from PBMCs. The receptors originated from a human donor with aplastic anemia.

At least ten counts were recorded for this clonotype. This chain links TRBV19 with TRBJ1-1, with a weak D call TRBD1 (5 bases). CDR1 is LNHDA, CDR2 SQIVND, per germline (reference sequence). V lost 1 base, J lost 7 bases, and 13 bases lay in between. The CDR3 runs 14 residues. The CDR3 DNA reads as TGTGCCAGTAGTATAGCGGGGGGGATTAGTGAAGCTTTCTTT. This gives the protein CASSIAGGISEAFF.

This clonotype has ten or more counts. The rearrangement uses TRBV7-9 and TRBJ1-5; 7 bases line up with TRBD1. CDR1 is SEHNR, CDR2 FQNEAQ, per germline (reference sequence). V shed 0 bases, J shed 0 bases, and the junction held 11 bases outside the gene matches. The CDR3 consists of 19 residues. The CDR3 loop is CASSLAPSDRAYSNQPQHF. CDR3 nucleotides: TGTGCCAGCAGCTTAGCCCCTTCCGACAGGGCTTATAGCAATCAGCCCCAGCATTTT.

This clonotype has more than one count but fewer than ten. The V gene is TRBV27, the J gene TRBJ2-7; 7 nucleotides match TRBD2. Losses at the gene ends were 0 bases for V and 3 bases for J; bases not matched to a gene: 8. Germline V gives CDR1 MNHEY, CDR2 SMNVEV (reference sequence). This CDR3 comprises 16 residues. This CDR3 is CASSLSKRGSYYEQYF. The CDR3 coding sequence is TGTGCCAGCAGTTTATCCAAGCGGGGATCCTACTACGAGCAGTACTTC.

This clonotype has more than one count but fewer than ten. The chain recombines TRBV6-5 with TRBJ1-2; 7 bases are a match to TRBD1. Germline V lookup: CDR1 MNHEY, CDR2 SVGAGI. Germline trimming cut 4 bases from V and 4 bases from J; bases unmatched to any gene: 15. The CDR3 is 17 amino acids. The CDR3 coding sequence is TGTGCCAGCAGTTTGGGATGGGACAGAGCCACACTCTATGGCTACACCTTC. It translates to CASSLGWDRATLYGYTF.

This clonotype has at least ten counts. The chain links TRBV5-1 to TRBJ2-5; D not certain. The germline V gene has CDR1 SGHRS and CDR2 YFSETQ. CDR3 length: 16 residues. Trimming took off 1 base at V and 4 bases at J, with 17 bases between the two ends. DNA for the CDR3: TGCGCCAGCAGCTTGTTCTCGGATAGGTTAGGAGAGACCCAGTACTTC. It specifies CASSLFSDRLGETQYF.

This rearrangement joins TRBV6-1 to TRBJ2-7, with D perhaps matching TRBD2 (5 bases). Trimming removed 4 bases at V and 3 bases at J, with 13 bases between. Germline CDR1 reads MNHNS; CDR2 reads SASEGT. The CDR3 contains 14 residues. CDR3 sequence reads: CASSAREVGYEQYF. The CDR3 DNA is TGTGCCAGCAGTGCCCGGGAAGTGGGCTACGAGCAGTACTTC.

This clonotype has ten or more counts. A read error is possible here, since a much larger clone lies one base away. No conserved phenylalanine or tryptophan is present at the end of the CDR3, so a read error is the likely explanation. This rearrangement joins TRBV6-4 to TRBJ1-2; weak D call: TRBD1 (5 bases). This CDR3 region has 13 residues. The V gene's germline CDR1 is MRHNA and CDR2 SNTAGT. Trimming took off 6 bases at V and 5 bases at J, with 13 bases between the two ends. CDR3 residues: CASSGDGAYGYTL. For the CDR3, the DNA is TGTGCCAGCAGCGGGGACGGCGCATATGGCTACACCCTC.

The chain is built from TRBV5-1 and TRBJ1-4, with TRBD1 as a possible D gene (6 bases). The CDR3 sequence is 17 residues long. The germline V gene has CDR1 SGHRS and CDR2 YFSETQ. V dropped 4 bases and J dropped 6 bases, with 22 bases sitting between them. CDR3 sequence reads: CASSPPAPGVNYEKLFF. In DNA form, the CDR3 reads TGCGCCAGCAGCCCTCCTGCACCAGGGGTAAACTATGAAAAACTGTTTTTT.

This chain uses TRBV29-1 with TRBJ2-7, with D possibly called TRBD1 or TRBD2 (6 bases each). V lost 4 bases and J 1 base, leaving 8 bases between the germline ends. Germline lookup yields CDR1 SQVTM and CDR2 ANQGSEA. The CDR3 is 12 amino acids. As DNA, the CDR3 is TGCAGCGTTGCGGGGGCGTCCTACGAGCAGTACTTC. Translating it yields CSVAGASYEQYF.

V usage is TRBV2 and J usage is TRBJ1-3; no firm D call. The CDR3 sequence is 15 residues long. Trimming cost V 6 bases and J 0 bases, with 12 bases left between them. The V gene's germline CDR1 is SNHLY and CDR2 FYNNEI. CDR3: CASRGGFSSGNTIYF. In DNA, the CDR3 is TGTGCCAGCAGGGGAGGGTTCAGCTCTGGAAACACCATATATTTT.

V is TRBV11-1 and J is TRBJ2-1; 9 bases line up with TRBD1. CDR1 and CDR2 (germline): SGHAT, FQDESV (reference sequence). CDR3 length: 17 residues. The trim removed 6 bases at V and 3 bases at J, leaving 12 bases unmatched. The CDR3 region is CASRLPYGTGNYNEQFF. The CDR3 coding sequence is TGTGCCAGCAGACTCCCGTATGGGACAGGGAACTACAATGAGCAGTTCTTC.

This clonotype came up many times. The genes are TRBV10-3 and TRBJ2-7; D is perhaps TRBD2 (5 bases). Trimming cost V 8 bases and J 7 bases, with 15 bases left between them. In germline, CDR1 is ENHRY, CDR2 SYGVKD. This CDR3 contains 12 residues. CDR3 sequence: CAIGGRPEEQYF. The CDR3 bases are TGTGCCATCGGAGGACGCCCAGAGGAGCAGTACTTC.

This chain links TRBV5-1 with TRBJ2-7; 8 positions agree with TRBD1. V trimming: 1 base; J trimming: 3 bases; junction bases outside the gene matches: 6. CDR1 SGHRS and CDR2 YFSETQ come from the germline V gene. The CDR3 totals 15 residues. DNA for the CDR3: TGCGCCAGCAGCTTGAGTCCGGGACAGGACTACGAGCAGTACTTC. This encodes CASSLSPGQDYEQYF.

This chain uses TRBV20-1 with TRBJ2-3, with 15 bases identical to TRBD2. Germline V gene lookup returns CDR1 DFQATT and CDR2 SNEGSKA (reference sequence). V dropped 6 bases and J dropped 3; count of bases not matched to a gene: 4. The CDR3 runs to 15 residues. In DNA form, the CDR3 reads TGCAGTGCAAGGACTAGCGGGGGGGCGACAGATACGCAGTATTTT. Residues: CSARTSGGATDTQYF.

The chain links TRBV6-1 to TRBJ2-3; D call uncertain. V shed 1 base and J shed 0 bases, with 8 bases lying between them. CDR1 is MNHNS and CDR2 is SASEGT in the germline V gene. The CDR3 contains 15 residues. For the CDR3, the DNA is TGTGCCAGCAGTGAAGGGACGGCTAGCACAGATACGCAGTATTTT. Translated: CASSEGTASTDTQYF.